The source of this TCR beta chain is a study of CD8 T cells in Susac syndrome. In blood CD8+ and CD4+ T cells, TCR beta underwent sequencing. Per the germline V gene, CDR1 is SQVTM and CDR2 is ANQGSEA. The CDR3 covers 16 residues. The trim removed 7 bases at V and 4 bases at J, leaving 10 bases unmatched. Reverse transcription of roughly 0.5 to 1 ug RNA was carried out with random hexamers. Amplification of TCR beta CDR3 spanned 54 Vbeta and 13 Jbeta via immunoSEQ multiplex PCR. Each CDR3 protein is one row after TCRdb ran MiXCR on the immunoSEQ multiplex PCR reads. Here the sample spans roughly 150,000 distinct CDR3 sequences, about 92% being singletons.

The genes are TRBV29-1 and TRBJ2-1; 13 bases agree with TRBD2. Material: CD4+ T cells from PBMCs. This clonotype was sampled from a human donor in good health. The CDR3 protein is CSGTRTSGGQYNEQFF. The DNA of the CDR3 is TGCAGCGGCACTCGGACTAGCGGGGGACAGTACAATGAGCAGTTCTTC.